Presented here are 11 T cell receptor beta chains from one specimen sequenced in a study of blood T cells in healthy people across ages. The authors ran a second PCR of roughly 7 to 11 cycles using a sample-barcoded 5' primer and a J-beta primer mix. Via MiXCR, TCRdb re-called the 5' RACE reads, giving one row per CDR3 protein. The table records about 1.4 million distinct CDR3 sequences, 59% of them present only once. The sequenced material came from blood. These TCRs come from a man between 18 and 29 years old in good health.

The rearrangement links TRBV10-3 to TRBJ2-2, with 8 bases matching TRBD1. Germline CDR1 and CDR2: ENHRY and SYGVKD. The CDR3 is 14 amino acids. The junction had 2 bases not matched to a gene; V was cut back by 7 bases and J by 1 base. The CDR3 spells CAITTGGNTGELFF. DNA for the CDR3: TGTGCCATCACTACAGGGGGGAACACCGGGGAGCTGTTTTTT.

This clonotype appeared a few times. V usage is TRBV4-3 and J usage is TRBJ2-7; D not certain. The V and J ends lost 0 bases and 3 bases respectively, with 12 bases between them. CDR3 length: 15 amino acids. In germline, CDR1 is LGHNA, CDR2 YSLEER. CDR3 nucleotides: TGCGCCAGCAGCCAAGATCGTCAGACATTCTACGAGCAGTACTTC. Translated: CASSQDRQTFYEQYF.

The gene calls are TRBV20-1 and TRBJ2-5; TRBD1 is a possible D gene (7 bases). Trimming left V 4 bases short and J 2 bases short, with 17 bases between. Germline CDR1 is DFQATT and CDR2 is SNEGSKA (reference sequence). CDR3 length: 15 residues. This CDR3 is CSATRQGGGQETQYF. CDR3 nucleotides: TGCAGTGCTACAAGACAGGGAGGTGGGCAAGAGACCCAGTACTTC.

The chain is built from TRBV20-1 and TRBJ2-7, with 8 bases matching TRBD1. The V gene's germline CDR1 is DFQATT and CDR2 SNEGSKA (reference sequence). V trimming: 3 bases; J trimming: 2 bases; junction bases outside the gene matches: 9. The CDR3 contains 15 residues. The CDR3 spells CSARDPGQVAYEQYF. In nucleotides, the CDR3 is TGCAGTGCTAGGGACCCGGGACAGGTTGCCTACGAGCAGTACTTC.

In its sample, this clonotype was seen a few times. V gene TRBV12-3 or TRBV12-4 combines with J gene TRBJ2-7; TRBD1 agrees at 9 bases. The length of the CDR3 is 15 residues. The trim removed 2 bases at V and 4 bases at J, leaving 6 bases unmatched. CDR3 DNA: TGTGCCAGCAGTTTAACACGGGACAGGGTTTACGAGCAGTACTTC. Its protein is CASSLTRDRVYEQYF.

V is TRBV10-3 and J is TRBJ2-6, with a tentative D call TRBD1 (6 bases). Trimming took 0 bases from V and 0 from J, leaving 15 bases between them. The CDR3 extends over 19 amino acids. From germline, CDR1 is ENHRY and CDR2 SYGVKD. This CDR3 is CAISESVNRVLSGANVLTF. CDR3 DNA: TGTGCCATCAGTGAGTCGGTCAACAGGGTGCTCTCTGGGGCCAACGTCCTGACTTTC.

The V gene is TRBV5-1, the J gene TRBJ1-2, with D possibly being TRBD1 (6 bases). The V end lost 4 bases, the J end lost 0 bases, and 16 bases lay between the germline ends. The germline V gene encodes CDR1 SGHRS and CDR2 YFSETQ. This CDR3 has 16 amino acids. The CDR3 DNA reads TGCGCCAGCAGCATGGACCGGGACACCGCTAACTATGGCTACACCTTC. It specifies CASSMDRDTANYGYTF.

Note on this clonotype: At one of its ends the junction is not consistent with the germline gene, which may arise from a read error. The gene calls are TRBV5-1 and TRBJ1-2, with TRBD1 as a possible D gene (5 bases). Germline CDR1 is SGHRS and CDR2 is YFSETQ. This CDR3 comprises 14 residues. CDR3 nucleotides: TGCGCCAGTAGCTCCCTGCTCGTGGGGGACGGCTACACCTTC. Its translation: CASSSLLVGDGYTF.

The chain links TRBV5-1 to TRBJ2-5, with 14 positions matching TRBD2. Per germline, CDR1 SGHRS and CDR2 YFSETQ. The V and J ends lost 4 bases and 4 bases, in that order; junction bases with no gene match: 6. The CDR3 is made up of 16 amino acids. CDR3 residues: CASSPRTSGRIETQYF. CDR3 DNA sequence: TGCGCCAGCAGCCCGCGGACTAGCGGGAGGATAGAGACCCAGTACTTC.

This clonotype appeared once. The chain joins TRBV20-1 to TRBJ2-1, with 7 bases matching TRBD2. The CDR3 runs to 16 residues. Germline-derived CDR1 and CDR2 are DFQATT and SNEGSKA (reference sequence). Trimming removed 0 bases from V and 0 bases from J; junction bases left unmatched: 5. The CDR3 DNA sequence: TGCAGTGCTAGAGAGGGGGGAGGGTCCTCCTACAATGAGCAGTTCTTC. Translated: CSAREGGGSSYNEQFF.

This clonotype was counted between two and nine times. The chain has TRBV6-5 and TRBJ2-4; a weak D match, TRBD2 (6 bases). The assigned J gene may be wrong: the sequence end matches TRBJ2-7 better. CDR3 size: 16 residues. In germline, CDR1 is MNHEY, CDR2 SVGAGI. The CDR3 region is CATTAKRVTPGYEQYF. For the CDR3, the DNA is TGTGCCACTACTGCCAAGCGGGTTACCCCTGGGTACGAGCAGTACTTC.